The 4 T cell receptor beta chains in this list originate from one sample, sequenced in a study of molecular identifiers for immune sequencing clone quantification. TCRdb reprocessed the PCR reads via MiXCR and lists one record per CDR3 protein. In the table there are roughly 24,000 distinct CDR3 sequences, approximately 17% of which are singletons. The sample consisted of naive CD8+ T cells from blood, with Jurkat cell RNA spiked in. As to subset: FACS-sorted CD8+CD4-CCR7+CD45RA+ naive T cells. These receptors were obtained from a human donor in good health. Some libraries in this study had Jurkat cell RNA spiked in.

The sample holds many counts of this clonotype. The genes are TRBV5-6 and TRBJ2-7, with unresolved D. The germline V and J ends were trimmed by 4 bases and 6 bases, with 17 bases remaining between them. The CDR3 contains 14 residues. From germline, CDR1 is SGHDT and CDR2 YYEEEE. Here the CDR3 reads CASSEGLTRFEQYF. The CDR3 nucleotides are TGTGCCAGCAGCGAAGGATTGACGAGATTCGAGCAGTACTTC.

Many counts were recorded for this clonotype. The chain combines TRBV13 with TRBJ2-2; D call uncertain. V was shortened by 4 bases and J by 3 bases, with 15 bases between the two germline ends. From germline, CDR1 is PRHDT and CDR2 FYEKMQ (reference sequence). This CDR3 has 16 residues. The CDR3 DNA is TGTGCCAGCAGCTCCAGTATTCAGAGGTACACCGGGGAGCTGTTTTTT. Translated: CASSSSIQRYTGELFF.

This clonotype was observed at least ten times. The junction does not match germline at one end; this may be a read error. The CDR3 coding sequence is TGTGCCAGCAGCCTAGCGGCGAGCTCCTACGAGCAGTACTTC. Its protein is CASSLAASSYEQYF. The J gene is TRBJ2-7, the V gene TRBV7-9; 7 bases map to TRBD2. The CDR3 totals 14 residues. The V gene's germline CDR1 is SEHNR and CDR2 FQNEAQ (reference sequence).

V and J are TRBV7-2 and TRBJ2-1; 8 positions match TRBD1. J lost 1 base, V lost 2 bases, and 4 bases had no gene match. The CDR3 has 16 residues. Germline V gene lookup returns CDR1 SGHTA and CDR2 FQGNSA. Here the CDR3 reads CASSLWGQESYNEQFF. The CDR3 nucleotides read TGTGCCAGCAGCTTATGGGGACAGGAGTCCTACAATGAGCAGTTCTTC. Variable domain in full (rest from reference TRBV7-2 and TRBJ2-1): GAGVSQSPSNKVTEKGKDVELRCDPISGHTALYWYRQSLGQGLEFLIYFQGNSAPDKSGLPSDRFSAERTGGSVSTLTIQRTQQEDSAVYLCASSLWGQESYNEQFFGPGTRLTVL.